This T cell receptor beta chain was obtained from a study of radiation and T cells in renal cell carcinoma (dated by TCRdb to 2019 to 2021). Turning to the overall study: Samples came from a clinical trial, in which primary renal cell carcinomas received 15 Gy stereotactic body radiation therapy followed by nephrectomy 4 weeks later. In total, some 50 samples, comprising 26 tumors and approximately 27 peripheral blood samples, were subjected to TCR beta sequencing. In the approximately 58 samples combined, around 3.7 million unique CDR3 nucleotide sequences were found, encoding approximately 2,800,000 unique CDR3 amino acid sequences. Study-wide conclusions, independent of this receptor: Dynamics of the blood repertoire were not tracked past 4 weeks after treatment. An increase in top tumor clonotypes in blood was observed from baseline to 2 weeks post-radiation, followed by contraction by 4 weeks, which was taken to suggest transient expansion of tumor-resident clones. Effects of radiation dose or scheduling on the TCR repertoire could not be addressed with the single-armed trial design. Because no pretreatment tumor biopsies were available, whether clonotypes were present in the tumor at baseline could not be determined.

TCR beta libraries were generated from genomic DNA with the immunoSEQ kit, following the manufacturer's recommendations. To prepare the libraries, a first multiplex PCR with proprietary primers was run, followed by a second PCR that added unique barcodes, and a bead cleanup was done after each round. Each sample batch included a kit-provided positive control reaction and a negative control reaction. The final libraries were assessed on an Agilent 4200 TapeStation D1000 ScreenTape, pooled by volume, and quantified by qPCR. Sequencing was performed on an Illumina NextSeq500 using a MidOutput 150-cycle cartridge, with 156 Read1 cycles, 15 Index1 cycles, and the kit custom primers. The pooled library was loaded at around 1.1 pM with approximately 20% PhiX control spiked in. Per the source publication's procedure: Vendor-processed data were analyzed in R, and a clonotype was defined as all T cells sharing the same CDR3 nucleotide sequence. In the clone abundance analyses, frequencies were normalized to the 10,000 most abundant clones in each sample. Public T cell clones, which averaged fewer than five per sample, were removed prior to analysis. A difference in abundance of at least 32-fold between compartments was used to define tumor-enriched and baseline blood-enriched clonotypes. A beta-binomial differential abundance model was used to identify clonotypes that expanded or contracted between blood time points. Similarity between tumor and blood repertoires was quantified using the Baroni-Urbani and Buser coefficient, and groups were compared with two-tailed Wilcoxon tests in R. Here the immuneACCESS table is served through TCRdb, limited to in-frame sequences with V and J called. Missing clones are a known gap in these copies; in checked studies unresolved V genes cover under half, and the rest lacks a known reason. The V and J calls and clone size were taken over from that table, and D and trimming were inferred from the DNA. The table for this sample lists around 140,000 clones; about 85% of them were counted only once. Around 4.1% of the sample goes to the ten largest clones.

The intended sense of this specimen's time point label: baseline pretreatment blood. This specimen's treatment or condition label, per the study, means: 15 Gy SBRT to primary tumor, nephrectomy 4 weeks later. To follow tumor-enriched clonotypes, serial peripheral blood was collected from radiation-treated patients at baseline and at 2 weeks and 4 weeks after SBRT. Every patient's renal cell carcinoma showed clear cell pathology. Genomic DNA for TCR sequencing was prepared using the QIAamp DNA Blood Mini Kit (Qiagen). The analyses included only samples that passed all quality control checks. On this clone itself: Its antigen is unknown. No base qualities exist here, and no much larger clone lies one base off it.

This material consisted of blood, taken from a patient whose treatment included radiotherapy and nephrectomy. The source of this sequence is a woman aged 70-85 years with renal cell carcinoma.

CDR3 protein: CAARKTSGGTDTQYF. The DNA sequence follows: TGTGCCGCCCGAAAGACTAGCGGGGGCACAGATACGCAGTATTTT. The chain is assembled from TRBV2 and TRBJ2-3, and 11 junctional nucleotides match TRBD2. The germline V end is reduced by 11 bases and the J end by 1 base; junction bases left unmatched: 8. CDR1 and CDR2 are read off the germline V gene as SNHLY and FYNNEI. From cysteine to phenylalanine, the CDR3 is 15 amino acids long. Only the CDR3 region is kept as DNA, spanning 45 bases read in frame from base 1. Reference TRBV2 and TRBJ2-3 genes cover what lies past the CDR3, so the full variable domain is EPEVTQTPSHQVTQMGQEVILRCVPISNHLYFYWYRQILGQKVEFLVSFYNNEISEKSEIFDDQFSVERPDGSNFTLKIRSTKLEDSAMYFCAARKTSGGTDTQYFGPGTRLTVL.